The clone carrying this T cell receptor beta chain has just a few counts. The data derive from a study of response to subunit inactivated influenza vaccine. Germline-derived CDR1 and CDR2 are MDHEN and SYDVKM. The CDR3 runs to 15 residues. Trimming removed 5 bases from V and 2 bases from J; junction bases left unmatched: 7. MiXCR was run by TCRdb on the RT-PCR reads, yielding one entry per CDR3 protein. The repertoire holds just under 550,000 distinct CDR3 sequences, with approximately 24% as singletons. The data also belong to a second study, concerning T cells expressing NK-cell markers. That paper notes: It was by 5'RACE template switching with UMIs that TCR beta cDNA was made.

The sample was CD4+ T cells sorted from PBMCs, taken 12 days after vaccination. V usage is TRBV28 and J usage is TRBJ2-3, with 7 nucleotides matching TRBD2. The TCR comes from a man between 50 and 59 years old who received an inactivated influenza vaccine. CDR3: CASSPHSGDTDTQYF. In DNA, the CDR3 is TGTGCCAGCAGTCCCCACAGCGGGGACACAGATACGCAGTATTTT.